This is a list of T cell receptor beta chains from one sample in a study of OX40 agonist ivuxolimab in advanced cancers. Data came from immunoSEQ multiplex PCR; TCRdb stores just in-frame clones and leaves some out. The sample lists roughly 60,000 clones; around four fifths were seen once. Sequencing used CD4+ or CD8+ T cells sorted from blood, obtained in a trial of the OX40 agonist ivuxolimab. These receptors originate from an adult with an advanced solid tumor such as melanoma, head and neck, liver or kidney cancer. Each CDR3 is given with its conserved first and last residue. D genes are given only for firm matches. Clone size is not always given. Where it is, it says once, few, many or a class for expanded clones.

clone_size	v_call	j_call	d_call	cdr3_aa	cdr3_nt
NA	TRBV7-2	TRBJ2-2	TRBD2	CASSLTGGRRSRGELFF	TGTGCCAGCAGCTTGACCGGCGGGAGGAGGAGTCGCGGGGAGCTGTTTTTT
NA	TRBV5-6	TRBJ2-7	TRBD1	CASSVPMDRGHEQYF	TGTGCCAGCAGCGTGCCGATGGACAGGGGCCACGAGCAGTACTTC
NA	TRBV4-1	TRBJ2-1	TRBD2	CASSQVAGGRTNNEQFF	TGCGCCAGCAGCCAAGTTGCCGGCGGGAGGACAAACAATGAGCAGTTCTTC
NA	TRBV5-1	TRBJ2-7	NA	CASSLGLQGEQYF	TGCGCCAGCAGCCTGGGCCTTCAGGGCGAGCAGTACTTC
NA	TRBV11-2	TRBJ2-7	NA	CASSSDPGSYEQYF	TGTGCCAGCAGCTCAGATCCTGGTTCCTACGAGCAGTACTTC
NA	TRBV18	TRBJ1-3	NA	CASSPQGPSGNTIYF	TGTGCCAGCTCACCCCAGGGCCCCTCTGGAAACACCATATATTTT
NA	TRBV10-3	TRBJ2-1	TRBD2	CAISEGSGIKDEQFF	TGTGCCATCAGTGAAGGTAGCGGGATAAAGGATGAGCAGTTCTTC
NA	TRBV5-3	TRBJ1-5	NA	CARSLVSGYSNQPQHF	TGTGCCAGAAGCTTGGTGTCAGGATATAGCAATCAGCCCCAGCATTTT
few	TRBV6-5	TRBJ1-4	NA	CASSYSRQANEKLFF	TGTGCCAGCAGTTACTCTCGGCAGGCTAATGAAAAACTGTTTTTT
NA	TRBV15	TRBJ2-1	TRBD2	CATSRDQLAPYNEQFF	TGTGCCACCAGCAGAGATCAACTAGCGCCGTACAATGAGCAGTTCTTC
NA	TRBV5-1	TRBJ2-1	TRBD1	CASSLQGGQAEQFF	TGCGCCAGCAGCTTACAGGGGGGACAGGCTGAGCAGTTCTTC
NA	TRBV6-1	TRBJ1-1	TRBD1	CASSGTGRTEAFF	TGTGCCAGCAGTGGGACAGGGCGAACCGAAGCTTTCTTT
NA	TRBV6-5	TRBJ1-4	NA	CASSYGPNEKLFF	TGTGCCAGCAGTTACGGACCCAATGAAAAACTGTTTTTT
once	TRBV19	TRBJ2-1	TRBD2	CASSMVGGSISYNEQFF	TGTGCCAGTAGTATGGTTGGCGGGAGTATTTCCTACAATGAGCAGTTCTTC
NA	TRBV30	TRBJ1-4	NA	CAWSVLGGGFEKLFF	TGTGCCTGGAGTGTACTCGGGGGCGGTTTTGAAAAACTGTTTTTT
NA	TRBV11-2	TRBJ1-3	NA	CASSLVSLRFRGNTIYF	TGTGCCAGCAGCTTAGTAAGTTTGAGGTTCCGAGGAAACACCATATATTTT
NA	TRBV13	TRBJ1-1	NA	CASRAQNWGTDEAFF	TGTGCCAGCAGGGCCCAAAATTGGGGCACGGATGAAGCTTTCTTT
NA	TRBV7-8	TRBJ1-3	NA	CASSLDWEGNTIYF	TGTGCCAGCAGCTTAGACTGGGAGGGAAACACCATATATTTT
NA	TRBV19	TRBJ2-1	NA	CASSIAHSRGFGYEQFF	TGTGCCAGTAGTATAGCCCATAGCAGGGGATTCGGGTATGAGCAGTTCTTC
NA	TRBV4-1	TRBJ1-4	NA	CASSHQLYTNEKLFF	TGCGCCAGCAGCCATCAACTGTACACTAATGAAAAACTGTTTTTT
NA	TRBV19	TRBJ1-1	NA	CASRRRGRDTEAFF	TGTGCCAGCCGCCGGAGGGGTCGAGACACTGAAGCTTTCTTT
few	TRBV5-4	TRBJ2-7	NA	CASSWTGQGREGEQYF	TGTGCCAGCAGCTGGACAGGGCAGGGAAGGGAGGGCGAGCAGTACTTC
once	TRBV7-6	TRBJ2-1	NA	CASSPKLHNEQFF	TGTGCCAGCAGCCCGAAATTACACAATGAGCAGTTCTTC
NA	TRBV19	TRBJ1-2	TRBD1	CASSTGGGYGYTF	TGTGCCAGTAGTACAGGGGGCGGGTATGGCTACACCTTC
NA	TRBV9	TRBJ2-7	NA	CASSVGDAYEQYF	TGTGCCAGCAGCGTTGGGGACGCCTACGAGCAGTACTTC
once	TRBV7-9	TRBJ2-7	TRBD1	CATSGQGSSYEQYF	TGTGCCACCTCGGGACAGGGGAGCTCCTACGAGCAGTACTTC
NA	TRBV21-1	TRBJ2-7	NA	CASSIQGALSYEQYF	TGTGCCAGCAGCATACAGGGGGCGCTTAGTTACGAGCAGTACTTC
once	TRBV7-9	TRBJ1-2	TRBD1	CASSLSRTGAYGYTF	TGTGCCAGCAGCTTAAGCCGAACAGGGGCCTATGGCTACACCTTC
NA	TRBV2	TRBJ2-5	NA	CASSGGGETETQYF	TGTGCCAGCAGTGGAGGGGGAGAGACGGAGACCCAGTACTTC
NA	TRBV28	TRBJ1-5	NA	CASSGLFEGNQPQHF	TGTGCCAGCAGTGGGCTTTTTGAGGGGAATCAGCCCCAGCATTTT
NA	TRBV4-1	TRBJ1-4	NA	CASSQDLRTEEKLFF	TGCGCCAGCAGCCAAGACCTTAGGACAGAGGAAAAACTGTTTTTT
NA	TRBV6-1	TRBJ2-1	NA	CASGETGEQFF	TGTGCCAGCGGGGAAACAGGGGAGCAGTTCTTC
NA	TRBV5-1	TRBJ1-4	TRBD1	CASSIGGDNEKLFF	TGCGCCAGCAGTATAGGGGGCGATAACGAAAAACTGTTTTTT
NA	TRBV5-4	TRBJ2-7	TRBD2	CASRGGWALYEQYF	TGTGCCAGCAGGGGGGGGTGGGCGCTCTACGAGCAGTACTTC
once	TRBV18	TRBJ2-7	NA	CASSPPITDPSYEQYF	TGTGCCAGCTCACCACCGATCACAGACCCCTCCTACGAGCAGTACTTC
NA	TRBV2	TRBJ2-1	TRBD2	CASTTPSGSSDEQFF	TGTGCCAGCACTACCCCTAGCGGGAGTAGCGATGAGCAGTTCTTC
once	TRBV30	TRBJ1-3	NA	CAWSSGNTIYF	TGTGCCTGGAGCTCTGGAAACACCATATATTTT
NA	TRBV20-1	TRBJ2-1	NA	CSARDYNEQFF	TGCAGTGCGCGGGACTACAATGAGCAGTTCTTC
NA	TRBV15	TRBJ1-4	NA	CATSSGDSGEKLFF	TGTGCCACCAGCAGTGGGGATTCGGGTGAAAAACTGTTTTTT
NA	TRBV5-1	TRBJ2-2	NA	CASSPPPGASNTGELFF	TGCGCCAGCAGCCCGCCGCCGGGGGCCTCGAACACCGGGGAGCTGTTTTTT
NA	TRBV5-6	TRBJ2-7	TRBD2	CASSWAPSGGIYEQYF	TGTGCCAGCAGCTGGGCCCCCTCGGGAGGAATCTACGAGCAGTACTTC
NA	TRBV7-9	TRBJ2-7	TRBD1	CASSPRDRGITYEQYF	TGTGCCAGCAGCCCACGGGACAGGGGCATCACCTACGAGCAGTACTTC
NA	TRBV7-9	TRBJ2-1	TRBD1	CASSPRQGPNEQFF	TGTGCCAGCAGCCCGAGACAGGGTCCGAATGAGCAGTTCTTC
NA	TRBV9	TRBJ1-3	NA	CASSVGGTGNSGNTIYF	TGTGCCAGCAGCGTAGGCGGGACGGGTAACTCTGGAAACACCATATATTTT
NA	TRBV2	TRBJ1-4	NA	CASSQGPTNEKLFF	TGTGCCAGCAGTCAGGGTCCAACTAATGAAAAACTGTTTTTT
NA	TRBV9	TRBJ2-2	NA	CASKGAGELFF	TGTGCCAGCAAGGGGGCCGGGGAGCTGTTTTTT
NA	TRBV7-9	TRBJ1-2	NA	CASSRTYRGDYGYTF	TGTGCCAGCAGTCGGACCTACCGAGGGGACTATGGCTACACCTTC
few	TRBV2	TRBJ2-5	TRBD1	CASRDRVQETQYF	TGTGCCAGCAGGGACAGGGTCCAAGAGACCCAGTACTTC
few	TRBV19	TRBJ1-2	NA	CASSIPVTDSYTF	TGTGCCAGTAGTATTCCAGTGACAGACTCCTACACCTTC
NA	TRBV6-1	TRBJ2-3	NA	CASSEGTSNTQYF	TGTGCCAGCAGTGAAGGTACTAGCAATACGCAGTATTTT
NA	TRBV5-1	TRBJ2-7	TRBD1	CASSLGQGAREQYF	TGCGCCAGCAGCTTGGGACAGGGGGCGAGGGAGCAGTACTTC
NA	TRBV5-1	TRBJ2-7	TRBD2	CASKSGSFGEQYF	TGCGCCAGCAAGAGCGGGAGTTTTGGCGAGCAGTACTTC
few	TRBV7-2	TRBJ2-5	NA	CASSLGAAEGQYF	TGTGCCAGCAGCTTAGGAGCGGCCGAGGGCCAGTACTTC
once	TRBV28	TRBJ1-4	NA	CASSRGGPLGEKLFF	TGTGCCAGCAGCCGTGGGGGGCCGCTCGGTGAAAAACTGTTTTTT
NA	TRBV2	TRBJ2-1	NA	CATKPRTAGSIYNEQFF	TGTGCCACCAAACCTAGGACAGCGGGATCCATTTACAATGAGCAGTTCTTC
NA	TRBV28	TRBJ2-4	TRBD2	CASSLLSFRSGSQQYF	TGTGCCAGCAGTTTATTAAGCTTTAGGAGCGGGAGTCAACAGTACTTC
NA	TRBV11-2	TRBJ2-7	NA	CASSLMYEQYF	TGTGCCAGCAGCTTAATGTACGAGCAGTACTTC
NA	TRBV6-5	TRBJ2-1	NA	CASSYLAPYNEQFF	TGTGCCAGCAGTTATCTAGCCCCCTACAATGAGCAGTTCTTC
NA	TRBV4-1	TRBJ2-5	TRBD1	CASSPLRWRQGQETQYF	TGCGCCAGCAGCCCGTTACGCTGGAGACAGGGTCAAGAGACCCAGTACTTC
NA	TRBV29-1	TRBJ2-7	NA	CSVVRLNRITYEQYF	TGCAGCGTTGTCCGTTTAAACCGAATCACCTACGAGCAGTACTTC